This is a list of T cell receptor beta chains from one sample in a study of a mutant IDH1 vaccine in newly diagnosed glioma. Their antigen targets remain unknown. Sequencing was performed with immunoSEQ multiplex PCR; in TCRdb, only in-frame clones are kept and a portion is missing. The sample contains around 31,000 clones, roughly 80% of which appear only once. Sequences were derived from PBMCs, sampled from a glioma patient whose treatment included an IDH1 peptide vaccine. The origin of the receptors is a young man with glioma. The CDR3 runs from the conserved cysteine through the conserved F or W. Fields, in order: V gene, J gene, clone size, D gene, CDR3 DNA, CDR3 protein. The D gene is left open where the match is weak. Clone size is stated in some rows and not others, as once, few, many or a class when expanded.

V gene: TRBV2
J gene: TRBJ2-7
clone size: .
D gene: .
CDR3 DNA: TGTGCCAGCAGTGAAGGGGGGGTGCAGTACTTC
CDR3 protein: CASSEGGVQYF

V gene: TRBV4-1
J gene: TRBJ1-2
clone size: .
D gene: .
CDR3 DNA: TGCGCCAGCAGCCAAACTGACCAAAACTTCAACTATGGCTACACCTTC
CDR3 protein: CASSQTDQNFNYGYTF

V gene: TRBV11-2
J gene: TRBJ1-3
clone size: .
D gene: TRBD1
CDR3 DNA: TGTGCCAGCAGTCCACAGGGGCTCGGTGGAAACACCATATATTTT
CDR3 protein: CASSPQGLGGNTIYF

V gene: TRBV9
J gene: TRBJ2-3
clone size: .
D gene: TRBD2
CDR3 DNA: TGTGCCAGCAGCCCCGGAACGGGAGGACCAGATACGCAGTATTTT
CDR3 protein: CASSPGTGGPDTQYF

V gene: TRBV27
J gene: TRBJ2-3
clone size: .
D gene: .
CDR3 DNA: TGTGCCAGCAGACACAGGGAGTACACAGATACGCAGTATTTT
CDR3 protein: CASRHREYTDTQYF

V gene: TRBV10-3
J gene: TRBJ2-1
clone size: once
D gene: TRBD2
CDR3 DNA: TGTGCCATCAGCGAGCGGGGCAGCTCCTACAATGAGCAGTTCTTC
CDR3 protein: CAISERGSSYNEQFF

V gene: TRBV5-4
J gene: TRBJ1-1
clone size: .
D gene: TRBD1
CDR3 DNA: TGTGCCACCTTCGGACAGGCCCTTAACACTGAAGCTTTCTTT
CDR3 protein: CATFGQALNTEAFF

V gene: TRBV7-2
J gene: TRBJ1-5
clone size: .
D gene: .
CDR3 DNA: TGTGCCAGCAGCTTAGTAACTAGGGGCTACTATAGCAATCAGCCCCAGCATTTT
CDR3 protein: CASSLVTRGYYSNQPQHF

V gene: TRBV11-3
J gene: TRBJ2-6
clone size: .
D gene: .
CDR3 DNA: TGTGCCAGCAGCCCGTCAAGTGGGGCCAACGTCCTGACTTTC
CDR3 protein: CASSPSSGANVLTF

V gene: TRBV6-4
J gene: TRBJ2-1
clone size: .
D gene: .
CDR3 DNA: TGTGCCAGCAGCCCGGGACTCTACAATGAGCAGTTCTTC
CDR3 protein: CASSPGLYNEQFF

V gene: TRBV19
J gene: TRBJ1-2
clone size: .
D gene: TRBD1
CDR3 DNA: TGTGCCAGTACCCGAGACCAGGGGGCAGGAAACTATGGCTACACCTTC
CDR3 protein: CASTRDQGAGNYGYTF

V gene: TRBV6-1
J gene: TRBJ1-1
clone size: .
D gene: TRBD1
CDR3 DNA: TGTGCCAGCAGTGCATTCCCGGGACAGGGGGACACTGAAGCTTTCTTT
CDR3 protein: CASSAFPGQGDTEAFF

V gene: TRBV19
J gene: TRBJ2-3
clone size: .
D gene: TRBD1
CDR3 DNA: TGTGCCAGTAGTATAGGGGCGGGACAGGGGACAGATACGCAGTATTTT
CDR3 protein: CASSIGAGQGTDTQYF

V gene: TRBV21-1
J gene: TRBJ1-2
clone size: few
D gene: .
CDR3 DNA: TGTGCCAGCAGCGCCCGCGGGGGGCTGGACTATGGCTACACCTTC
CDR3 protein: CASSARGGLDYGYTF

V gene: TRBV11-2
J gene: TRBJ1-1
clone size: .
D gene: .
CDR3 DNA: TGTGCCAGCAGCTCCAGGGGTGGCGGCACTGAAGCTTTCTTT
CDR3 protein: CASSSRGGGTEAFF

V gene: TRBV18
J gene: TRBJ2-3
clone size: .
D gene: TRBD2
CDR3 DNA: TGTGCCAGCTCACCTCCGGGACTAGCGGGAGGGAGCACAGATACGCAGTATTTT
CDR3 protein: CASSPPGLAGGSTDTQYF

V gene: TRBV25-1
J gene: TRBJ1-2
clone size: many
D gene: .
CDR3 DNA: TGTGCCAGCAGTGACTACTATGGCTACACCTTC
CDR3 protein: CASSDYYGYTF

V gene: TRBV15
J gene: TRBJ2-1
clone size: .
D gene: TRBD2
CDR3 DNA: TGTGCCACTTCGGGACTAGCGGAATACAATGAGCAGTTCTTC
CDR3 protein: CATSGLAEYNEQFF

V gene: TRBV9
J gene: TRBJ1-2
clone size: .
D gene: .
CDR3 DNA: TGTGCCAGCAGCCCCGGAGTGAACTATGGCTACACCTTC
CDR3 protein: CASSPGVNYGYTF

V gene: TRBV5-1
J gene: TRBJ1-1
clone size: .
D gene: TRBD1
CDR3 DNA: TGCGCCAGCAGCATCGACAGGGGCGGGACTGAAGCTTTCTTT
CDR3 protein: CASSIDRGGTEAFF

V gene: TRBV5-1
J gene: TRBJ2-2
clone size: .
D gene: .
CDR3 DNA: TGCGCCAGCAGCTTGTCTTCGAACACCGGGGAGCTGTTTTTT
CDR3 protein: CASSLSSNTGELFF

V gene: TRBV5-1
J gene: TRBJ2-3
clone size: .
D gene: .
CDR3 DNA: TGCGCCAGCAGCCCGCAGGCGGGGGATACGCAGTATTTT
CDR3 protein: CASSPQAGDTQYF

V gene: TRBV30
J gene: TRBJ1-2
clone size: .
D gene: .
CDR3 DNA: TGTGCCTGGAGTCTTTCTAGACACAGCGGCTACACCTTC
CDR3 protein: CAWSLSRHSGYTF

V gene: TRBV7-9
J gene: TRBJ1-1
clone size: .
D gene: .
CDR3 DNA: TGTGCCAGCAGTCCCGGACAGTTTCTAGAAGCTTTCTTT
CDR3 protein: CASSPGQFLEAFF

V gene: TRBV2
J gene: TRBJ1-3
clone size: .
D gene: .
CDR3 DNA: TGTGCCAGCAGTAGAGTGGACACCATATATTTT
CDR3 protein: CASSRVDTIYF

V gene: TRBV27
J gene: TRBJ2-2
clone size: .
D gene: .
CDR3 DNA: TGTGCCAGCAGACCTAGCGCAACCGGGGAGCTGTTTTTT
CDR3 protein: CASRPSATGELFF

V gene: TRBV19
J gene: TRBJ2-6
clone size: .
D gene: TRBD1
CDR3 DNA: TGTGCCAGTAGTAGAGGATTACAGGGGGCAGGTGGGGCCAACGTCCTGACTTTC
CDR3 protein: CASSRGLQGAGGANVLTF

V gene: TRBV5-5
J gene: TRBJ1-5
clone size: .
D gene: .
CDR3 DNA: TGTGCCAGCAGCTTGTCACCAAATAGCAATCAGCCCCAGCATTTT
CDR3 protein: CASSLSPNSNQPQHF

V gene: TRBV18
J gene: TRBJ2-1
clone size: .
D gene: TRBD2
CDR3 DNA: TGTGCCAGCTCCCGACCGGGACTAGCGGAGAGATCCTACAATGAGCAGTTCTTC
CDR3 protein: CASSRPGLAERSYNEQFF

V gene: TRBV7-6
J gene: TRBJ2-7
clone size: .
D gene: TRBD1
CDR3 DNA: TGTGCCAGCAGCTCCTGGACAGGGTCAGCGTACGAGCAGTACTTC
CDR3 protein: CASSSWTGSAYEQYF

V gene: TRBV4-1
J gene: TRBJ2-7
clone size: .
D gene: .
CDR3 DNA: TGCGCCAGCAGCCAAGAGTTAGTTTACGAGCAGTACTTC
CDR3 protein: CASSQELVYEQYF

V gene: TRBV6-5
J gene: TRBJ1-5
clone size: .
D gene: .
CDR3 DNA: TGTGCCAGCAGTTATTCAGGGGAAGGGGGTCAGCCCCAGCATTTT
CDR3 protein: CASSYSGEGGQPQHF

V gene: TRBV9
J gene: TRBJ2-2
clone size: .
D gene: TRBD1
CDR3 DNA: TGTGCCAGCAGCGTAGGCCCGGGACAGGCGGTCACCGGGGAGCTGTTTTTT
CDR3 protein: CASSVGPGQAVTGELFF

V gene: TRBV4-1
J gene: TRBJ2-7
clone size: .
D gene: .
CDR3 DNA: TGCGCCAGCAGCCAAGAGAGCTCGGGGGAGCAGTACTTC
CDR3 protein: CASSQESSGEQYF

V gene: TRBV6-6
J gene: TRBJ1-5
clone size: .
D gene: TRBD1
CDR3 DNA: TGTGCCAGCACCCCCGCCTCGACAGGGGGATATCAGCCCCAGCATTTT
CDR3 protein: CASTPASTGGYQPQHF

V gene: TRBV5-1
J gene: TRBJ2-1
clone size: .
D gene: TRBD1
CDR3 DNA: TGCGCCAGCACTGTGACCAGGGGGTACAATGAGCAGTTCTTC
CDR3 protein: CASTVTRGYNEQFF

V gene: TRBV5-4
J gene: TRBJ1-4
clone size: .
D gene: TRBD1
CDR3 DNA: TGTGCCAGCAGCTTGACGACAGGGGCCCAAGAAAAACTGTTTTTT
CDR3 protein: CASSLTTGAQEKLFF

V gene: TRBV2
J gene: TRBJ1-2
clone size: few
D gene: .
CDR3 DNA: TGTGCCAGCGACAGGCAAATTAACTATGGCTACACCTTC
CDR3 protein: CASDRQINYGYTF

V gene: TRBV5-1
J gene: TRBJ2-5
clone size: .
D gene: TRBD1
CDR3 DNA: TGCGCCAGCAGCTTAGGGACAGGCCCCCAAGAGACCCAGTACTTC
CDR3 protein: CASSLGTGPQETQYF

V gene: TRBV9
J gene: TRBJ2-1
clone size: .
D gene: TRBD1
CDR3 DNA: TGTGCCAGCAGCGTCCGTAGGGACAGGGGGAACGATGAGCAGTTCTTC
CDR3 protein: CASSVRRDRGNDEQFF

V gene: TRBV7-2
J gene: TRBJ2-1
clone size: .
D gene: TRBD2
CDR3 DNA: TGTGCCAGCAGCCCCAAGGGACTAGCGGGAGGGGGCTACAATGAGCAGTTCTTC
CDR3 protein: CASSPKGLAGGGYNEQFF

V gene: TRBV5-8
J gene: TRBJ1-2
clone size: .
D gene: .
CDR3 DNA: TGTGCCACCCTGACAGCTATGGACTACACCTTC
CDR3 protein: CATLTAMDYTF

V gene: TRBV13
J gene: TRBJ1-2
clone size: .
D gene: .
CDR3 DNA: TGTGCCAGCAGCTACCCCGGGGCGGCTAACTATGGCTACACCTTC
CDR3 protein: CASSYPGAANYGYTF

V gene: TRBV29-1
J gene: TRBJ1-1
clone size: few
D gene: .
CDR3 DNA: TGCAGCGCCGTACCCGGGGGAAAAGCTTTCTTT
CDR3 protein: CSAVPGGKAFF

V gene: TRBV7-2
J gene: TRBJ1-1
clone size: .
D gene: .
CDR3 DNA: TGTGCCAGCAGCCCGCAGGGAAGGGGAAACACTGAAGCTTTCTTT
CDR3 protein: CASSPQGRGNTEAFF

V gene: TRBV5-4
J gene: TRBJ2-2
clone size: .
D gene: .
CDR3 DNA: TGTGCCAGCAGCTTAGGCAGCCGAAAGACCGGGGAGCTGTTTTTT
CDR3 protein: CASSLGSRKTGELFF

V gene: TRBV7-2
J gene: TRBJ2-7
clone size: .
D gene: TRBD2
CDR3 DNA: TGTGCCAGCAGCTTAGGCCCGCCTAGCGGGAGGCAAACCATATACGAGCAGTACTTC
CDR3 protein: CASSLGPPSGRQTIYEQYF

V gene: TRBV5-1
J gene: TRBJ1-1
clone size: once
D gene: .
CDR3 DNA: TGCGCCAGCAGCTCCTGGGACACGGTGAACACTGAAGCTTTCTTT
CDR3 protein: CASSSWDTVNTEAFF

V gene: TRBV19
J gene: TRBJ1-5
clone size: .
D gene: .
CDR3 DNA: TGTGCCAGTACCACGAAGGGGGGGCTCGGTCAGCCCCAGCATTTT
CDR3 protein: CASTTKGGLGQPQHF

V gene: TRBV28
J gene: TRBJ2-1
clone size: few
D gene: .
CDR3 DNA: TGTGCCAGCTGCGCGGGCAGTTGCAATGAGCAGTTCTTC
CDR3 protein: CASCAGSCNEQFF

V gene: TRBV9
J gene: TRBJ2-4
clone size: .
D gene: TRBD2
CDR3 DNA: TGTGCCAGCAGCCCCCCAGGGCGGGGGAAAAACATTCAGTACTTC
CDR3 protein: CASSPPGRGKNIQYF

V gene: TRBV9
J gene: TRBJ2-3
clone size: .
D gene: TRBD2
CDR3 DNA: TGTGCCAGCAGCCGGGGGAGGGTCACAGATACGCAGTATTTT
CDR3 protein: CASSRGRVTDTQYF

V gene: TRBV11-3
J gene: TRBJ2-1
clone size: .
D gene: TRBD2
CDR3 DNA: TGTGCCAGCAGCCCGTGGACTAGCGGGAGGGGAGGGTCCTACAATGAGCAGTTCTTC
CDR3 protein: CASSPWTSGRGGSYNEQFF